This entry concerns a single T cell receptor (beta chain). The specificity of this receptor is unknown. Base qualities are not provided; no much larger clone lies one nucleotide away. One collaborating source in Seattle enrolled patients during active infection and followed them longitudinally through the course of disease. Each collaborating institution followed its own protocols to collect whole blood in K2EDTA tubes. Collaborator samples were shipped for TCRbeta analysis as frozen whole blood, isolated PBMCs, or DNA extracted from either sample type. This sample is drawn from a study of blood T cell repertoires in COVID-19 (dated by TCRdb to the early 2020s). Context from the whole study: Collaborator samples came from the United States, Italy and Spain and covered acute and convalescent phases of COVID-19. Deeply sampled blood TCRbeta repertoires from subjects exposed to, actively infected with, or recovered from COVID-19 were included in the dataset. Where HLA class I and class II types were available, the types were taken from metadata supplied by the sample provider, not from assay-based typing. The material from the prospective study consisted of cDNA or gDNA derived from T cells, B-cell-depleted T cells, or PBMCs. The repertoires were released in a freely available public database intended as a resource for research on the immune response to SARS-CoV-2. The sample metadata nearly always contained a de-identified subject ID, COVID-19 status, age in years and sex. Samples were obtained from the ongoing ImmuneRACE study (first 160 participants) and from some 1,300 subjects provided by 6 global collaborators. On the study overall, not on this receptor specifically: The amount of clinical and demographic metadata varied by source and participant and was provided uncurated.

Trimmed from V: 1 base; trimmed from J: 8 bases; junction bases lacking a gene match: 8. CDR3 length: 15 amino acids, cysteine to phenylalanine. The entry retains the CDR3 DNA only, 45 bases that are in frame from base 1. The germline V gene provides CDR1 SNHLY and CDR2 FYNNEI. TCRbeta CDR3 regions were amplified from genomic DNA using the immunoSEQ Assay, a bias-controlled multiplex PCR. As for the authors' bioinformatics: Within the assay, amplification of reference gene primers was used to estimate how many nucleated cells each sample contained. To quantify the absolute abundance of each unique TCRbeta CDR3 rearrangement, sequence reads were collapsed and filtered. For each sample, productive Simpson clonality was calculated by taking the square root of Simpson's diversity index across productive rearrangements. TCRdb provides this immuneACCESS table in a form limited to in-frame rearrangements. Some clones are lacking; in checked studies, under half of them reflect an unresolved V gene, and why the rest are absent is not known. From that table come the V and J calls and clone size; the DNA was used to work out D and trimming. The sample table holds about 410,000 clones, of which about 88% were seen once. The ten top clones hold around 1.5% of the sample.

Here the chain combines TRBV2 and TRBJ1-5; 7 middle bases align to TRBD1. The material sequenced was peripheral blood. This receptor was taken from a woman between 40 and 50 years old with COVID-19, enrolled during active disease. The DNA is TGTGCCAGCAGTGAAGACAGGGGTTCTCTTGAGCCCCAGCATTTT. It specifies CASSEDRGSLEPQHF.